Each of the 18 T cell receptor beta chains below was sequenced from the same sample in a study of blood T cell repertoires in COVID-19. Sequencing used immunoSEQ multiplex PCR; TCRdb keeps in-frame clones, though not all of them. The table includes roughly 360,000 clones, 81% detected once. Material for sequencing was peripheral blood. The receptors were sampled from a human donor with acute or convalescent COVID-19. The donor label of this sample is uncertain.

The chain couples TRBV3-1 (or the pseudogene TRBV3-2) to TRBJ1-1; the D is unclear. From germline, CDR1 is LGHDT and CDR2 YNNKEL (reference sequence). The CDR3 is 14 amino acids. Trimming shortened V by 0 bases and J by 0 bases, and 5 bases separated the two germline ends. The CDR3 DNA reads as TGTGCCAGCAGCCAAGACAACATGAACACTGAAGCTTTCTTT. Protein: CASSQDNMNTEAFF.

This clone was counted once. CDR3 residues: CASIGRLAGDTEAFF. The CDR3 region has the DNA TGTGCCAGCATTGGGCGGTTGGCAGGGGACACTGAAGCTTTCTTT. The chain uses TRBV6-7 and TRBJ1-1; D possibly corresponds to TRBD1 (6 bases). TRBV6-7 is treated as an ORF (open reading frame) with a function not yet certain. V was shortened by 7 bases and J by 3 bases, with 18 bases between the two germline ends. This CDR3 is built from 15 residues.

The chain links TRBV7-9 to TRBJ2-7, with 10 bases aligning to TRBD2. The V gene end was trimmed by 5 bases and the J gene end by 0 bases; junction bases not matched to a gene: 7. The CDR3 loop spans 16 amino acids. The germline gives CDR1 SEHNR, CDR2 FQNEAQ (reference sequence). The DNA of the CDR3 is TGTGCCAGCAGCGCGAGTCGGACTAGCGGCTCCTACGAGCAGTACTTC. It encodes CASSASRTSGSYEQYF.

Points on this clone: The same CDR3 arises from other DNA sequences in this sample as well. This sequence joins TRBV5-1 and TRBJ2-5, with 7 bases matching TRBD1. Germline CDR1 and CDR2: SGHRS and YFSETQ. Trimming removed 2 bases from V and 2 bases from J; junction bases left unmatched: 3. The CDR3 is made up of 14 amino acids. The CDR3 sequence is CASSFSRGQETQYF. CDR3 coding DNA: TGCGCCAGCAGCTTCTCCAGGGGGCAAGAGACCCAGTACTTC. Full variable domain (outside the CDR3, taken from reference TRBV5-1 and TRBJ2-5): KAGVTQTPRYLIKTRGQQVTLSCSPISGHRSVSWYQQTPGQGLQFLFEYFSETQRNKGNFPGRFSGRQFSNSRSEMNVSTLELGDSALYLCASSFSRGQETQYFGPGTRLLVL.

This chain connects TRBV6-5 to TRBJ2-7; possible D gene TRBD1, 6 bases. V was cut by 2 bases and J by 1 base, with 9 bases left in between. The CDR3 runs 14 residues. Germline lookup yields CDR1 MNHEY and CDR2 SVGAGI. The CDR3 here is CASSYATGSYEQYF. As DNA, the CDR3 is TGTGCCAGCAGTTACGCGACAGGATCCTACGAGCAGTACTTC.

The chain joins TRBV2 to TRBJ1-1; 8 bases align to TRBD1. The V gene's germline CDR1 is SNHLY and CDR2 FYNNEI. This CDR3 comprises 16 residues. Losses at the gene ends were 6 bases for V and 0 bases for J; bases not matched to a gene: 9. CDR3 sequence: CASSLPTTGVNTEAFF. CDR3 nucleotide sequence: TGTGCCAGCAGCCTACCTACGACAGGGGTGAACACTGAAGCTTTCTTT.

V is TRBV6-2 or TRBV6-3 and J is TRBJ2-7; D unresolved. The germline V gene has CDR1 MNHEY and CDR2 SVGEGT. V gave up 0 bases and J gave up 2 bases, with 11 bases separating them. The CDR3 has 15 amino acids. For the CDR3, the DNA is TGTGCCAGCAGTTACTCCTCGCCCCGGGCCTACGAGCAGTACTTC. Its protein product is CASSYSSPRAYEQYF.

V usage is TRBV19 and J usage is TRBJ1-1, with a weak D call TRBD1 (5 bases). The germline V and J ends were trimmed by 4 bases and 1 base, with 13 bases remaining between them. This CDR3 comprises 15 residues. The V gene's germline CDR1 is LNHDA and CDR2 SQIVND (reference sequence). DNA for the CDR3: TGTGCCAGTAGTACCGGTGGCACAGGGAACACTGAAGCTTTCTTT. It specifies CASSTGGTGNTEAFF. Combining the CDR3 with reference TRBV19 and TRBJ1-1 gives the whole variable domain DGGITQSPKYLFRKEGQNVTLSCEQNLNHDAMYWYRQDPGQGLRLIYYSQIVNDFQKGDIAEGYSVSREKKESFPLTVTSAQKNPTAFYLCASSTGGTGNTEAFFGQGTRLTVV.

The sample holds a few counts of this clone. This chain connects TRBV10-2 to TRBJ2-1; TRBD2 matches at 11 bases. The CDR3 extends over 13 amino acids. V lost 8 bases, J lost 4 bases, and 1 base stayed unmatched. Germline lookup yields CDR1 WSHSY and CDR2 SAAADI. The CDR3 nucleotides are TGCGCCAGCGGGACTAGCGGTTACAATGAGCAGTTCTTC. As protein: CASGTSGYNEQFF.

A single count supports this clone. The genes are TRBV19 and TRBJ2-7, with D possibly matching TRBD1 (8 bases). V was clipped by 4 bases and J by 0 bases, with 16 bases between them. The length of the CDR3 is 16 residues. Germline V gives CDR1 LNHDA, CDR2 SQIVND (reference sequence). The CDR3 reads CASSKSGTGRSYEQYF. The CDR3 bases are TGTGCCAGTAGTAAGAGCGGGACAGGCCGCTCCTACGAGCAGTACTTC.

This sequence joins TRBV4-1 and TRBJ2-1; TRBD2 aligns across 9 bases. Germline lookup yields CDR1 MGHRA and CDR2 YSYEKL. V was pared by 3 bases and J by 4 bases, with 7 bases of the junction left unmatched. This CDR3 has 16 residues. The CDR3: CASSHDLAGRYNEQFF. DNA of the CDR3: TGCGCCAGCAGCCATGATCTAGCGGGAAGATACAATGAGCAGTTCTTC.

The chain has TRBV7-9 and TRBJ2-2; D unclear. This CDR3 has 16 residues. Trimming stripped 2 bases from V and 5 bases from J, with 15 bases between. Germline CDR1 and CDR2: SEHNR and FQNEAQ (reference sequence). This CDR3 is CASSLLAGTFTGELFF. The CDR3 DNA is TGTGCCAGCAGCTTATTGGCAGGAACCTTTACCGGGGAGCTGTTTTTT. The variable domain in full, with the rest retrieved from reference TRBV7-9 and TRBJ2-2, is DTGVSQNPRHKITKRGQNVTFRCDPISEHNRLYWYRQTLGQGPEFLTYFQNEAQLEKSRLLSDRFSAERPKGSFSTLEIQRTEQGDSAMYLCASSLLAGTFTGELFFGEGSRLTVL.

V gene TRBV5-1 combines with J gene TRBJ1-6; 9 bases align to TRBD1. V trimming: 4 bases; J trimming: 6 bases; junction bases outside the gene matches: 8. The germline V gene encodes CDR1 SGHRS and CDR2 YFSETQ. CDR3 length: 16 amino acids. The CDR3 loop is CASSQDRGSSNSPLHF. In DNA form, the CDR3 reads TGCGCCAGCAGCCAGGACAGGGGATCAAGTAATTCACCCCTCCACTTT. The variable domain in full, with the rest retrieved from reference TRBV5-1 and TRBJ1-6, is KAGVTQTPRYLIKTRGQQVTLSCSPISGHRSVSWYQQTPGQGLQFLFEYFSETQRNKGNFPGRFSGRQFSNSRSEMNVSTLELGDSALYLCASSQDRGSSNSPLHFGNGTRLTVT.

In DNA form, the CDR3 reads TGTGCCTGGAGTGCCTACAGGGGGCGCGGTGAAGCTTTCTTT. As protein: CAWSAYRGRGEAFF. J is TRBJ1-1 and V is TRBV30, with 9 bases aligning to TRBD1. The CDR3 loop spans 14 amino acids. Unmatched junction bases numbered 7, after V lost 1 base and J lost 7 bases. Germline V gene sequence: CDR1 GTSNPN, CDR2 SVGIG (reference sequence).

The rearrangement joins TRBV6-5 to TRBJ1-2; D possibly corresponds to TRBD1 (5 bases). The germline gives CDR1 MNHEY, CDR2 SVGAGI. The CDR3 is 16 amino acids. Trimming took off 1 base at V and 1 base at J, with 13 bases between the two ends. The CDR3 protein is CASSYLTSGGNYGYTF. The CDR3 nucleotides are TGTGCCAGCAGTTACTTGACTTCGGGGGGTAACTATGGCTACACCTTC.

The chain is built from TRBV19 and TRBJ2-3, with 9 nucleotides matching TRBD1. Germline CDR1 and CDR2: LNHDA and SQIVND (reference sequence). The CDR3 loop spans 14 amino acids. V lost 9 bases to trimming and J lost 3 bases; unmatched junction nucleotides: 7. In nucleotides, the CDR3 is TGTGCCAGCCGATATGGACAGGGGACAGATACGCAGTATTTT. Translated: CASRYGQGTDTQYF.

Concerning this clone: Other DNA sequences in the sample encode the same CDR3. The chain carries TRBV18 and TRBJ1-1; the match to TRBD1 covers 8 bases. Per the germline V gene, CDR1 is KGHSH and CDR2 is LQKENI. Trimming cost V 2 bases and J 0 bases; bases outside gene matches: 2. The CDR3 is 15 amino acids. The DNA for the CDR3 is TGTGCCAGCTCACCAAGGACAGGGATGAACACTGAAGCTTTCTTT. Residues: CASSPRTGMNTEAFF.

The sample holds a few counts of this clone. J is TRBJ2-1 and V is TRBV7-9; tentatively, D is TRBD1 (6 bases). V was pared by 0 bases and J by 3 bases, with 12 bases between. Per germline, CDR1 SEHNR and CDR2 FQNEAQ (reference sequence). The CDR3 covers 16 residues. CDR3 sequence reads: CASSLALQGRYNEQFF. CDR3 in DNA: TGTGCCAGCAGCTTAGCCCTACAGGGACGCTACAATGAGCAGTTCTTC.